This T cell receptor (beta chain) was obtained from a study of blood T cell repertoires in COVID-19. For the study at large: PBMCs, B-cell-depleted T cells, or T cells provided the cDNA or gDNA that made up the material.

Germline CDR1 MGHDK, CDR2 SYGVNS. This CDR3 has 13 residues. Trimming shortened V by 3 bases and J by 3 bases, and 8 bases separated the two germline ends. Original analysis: Cell counts per sample came from amplifying reference gene primers. Method: immunoSEQ multiplex PCR; TCRdb's copy keeps in-frame clones and lacks some. V, J and clone size derive from that table, while D and trimming were established from the DNA sequence. The profile shows 120,000 to 150,000 clones, about 85% of them singletons. V and J are TRBV25-1 and TRBJ1-1; D may be TRBD1 (5 bases). Material for sequencing was peripheral blood. The receptor comes from a human donor with COVID-19, enrolled during active disease. The donor label of this sample is uncertain. In nucleotides, the CDR3 is TGTGCCAGCAGTGACAGGGTAGACACTGAAGCTTTCTTT. Translated, it gives CASSDRVDTEAFF. The full variable domain, in which reference TRBV25-1 and TRBJ1-1 provide the parts outside the CDR3, is EADIYQTPRYLVIGTGKKITLECSQTMGHDKMYWYQQDPGMELHLIHYSYGVNSTEKGDLSSESTVSRIRTEHFPLTLESARPSHTSQYLCASSDRVDTEAFFGQGTRLTVV.